This T cell receptor (beta chain) derives from a study of blood T cell repertoires in COVID-19 (dated by TCRdb to the early 2020s). About the investigation overall: The collaborator samples originated in the United States, Italy and Spain and spanned the acute and convalescent phases of COVID-19. The prospective study material was composed of cDNA or gDNA derived from T cells, B-cell-depleted T cells, or PBMCs. Subjects who had been exposed to COVID-19, were actively infected with it, or had recovered from it provided the deeply sampled blood TCRbeta repertoires that made up the dataset. The repertoires were made available in a free public database intended to serve as a resource for research on the immune response to SARS-CoV-2. Samples were obtained from the ongoing ImmuneRACE study (first 160 participants) and from some 1,300 subjects provided by 6 global collaborators. Sample metadata almost always included a de-identified subject ID, COVID-19 status, age in years and sex. HLA class I and class II types, where available, came from metadata supplied by the sample provider rather than from assay-based typing. Study-wide findings and limitations: How much clinical and demographic metadata was included differed by source and by participant, and the metadata was provided uncurated.

Participants in the prospective study were aged roughly 18 to 90 years, lived in more than 20 United States geographic areas, and enrolled through a virtual design. In the prospective study, participants were assigned to cohorts based on the clinical history participants reported in a screening survey and a study questionnaire. Exposed participants were defined as having been in contact with someone with a PCR-confirmed or clinician-diagnosed COVID-19 case within 2 weeks of study entry. In the prospective study, mobile phlebotomists collected whole blood, serum and a nasopharyngeal or oropharyngeal swab from each participant. Additional blood draws and questionnaires over an approximately two-month period could optionally be provided by prospective study participants. Prospective study blood samples were shipped either frozen or at room temperature before DNA extraction. The immunoSEQ Assay, a bias-controlled multiplex PCR, was used to amplify TCRbeta CDR3 regions from genomic DNA. The paper's processing steps were these. The number of nucleated cells in each sample was estimated from the amplification of reference gene primers within the assay. Sequence reads were collapsed and filtered to measure the absolute abundance of every unique TCRbeta CDR3 rearrangement. For each sample, productive Simpson clonality was calculated by taking the square root of Simpson's diversity index across productive rearrangements. TCRdb holds this immuneACCESS table with in-frame rearrangements only. Some clones are missing; in checked studies, unresolved V genes explain under half, and the rest has no known cause. That table furnishes V, J and clone size, whereas the DNA furnished D and trimming. The sample table shows 250,000 to 300,000 clones, and roughly 84% are seen once. The ten largest make up 6.6% of the sample.

As concerns this clone: This receptor's antigen is unknown. Within one base of it there is no much larger clone, and no base qualities were kept.

The TCR sequence derives from a woman in her fifties or sixties who had been exposed to COVID-19. Sequenced input: PBMCs or T cells enriched from blood (not recorded which).

The nucleotides are TGTGCCAGCAGTGAAGCTAGGACACCCAACTATGGCTACACCTTC. Translation gives CASSEARTPNYGYTF. This receptor chain uses TRBV2 and TRBJ1-2; perhaps TRBD1 is the D gene, with 5 bases matching. The CDR1 and CDR2 encoded by the germline V gene are SNHLY and FYNNEI. The CDR3 spans 15 residues, from the cysteine through the phenylalanine. Only the CDR3 region is kept as DNA, spanning 45 bases read in frame from base 1. The germline ends are 10 bases apart after V is trimmed by 0 bases and J by 2 bases.